This T cell receptor (beta chain) was identified during a study of T cell responses to AZD1222 COVID-19 vaccine. The method was immunoSEQ multiplex PCR; TCRdb's version includes in-frame clones alone and lacks a portion of them. The table lists roughly 120,000 clones, more than 70% of them singletons, with about 5% in the top ten. This clone was detected once. Its antigen is as yet unknown. The length of the CDR3 is 14 residues. Germline V CDR1 and CDR2: SGHAT, FQNNGV. Deletions cut 3 bases from V and 4 bases from J, with 12 bases between. General study points: Donors were mostly white British, more females; clonal diversity possibly underestimated. Nearly half of spike-specific TCRs reportedly go after variant regions that carry no mutations. Breadth and depth of Spike-specific TCRs rose after two AZD1222 doses.

V and J are TRBV11-2 and TRBJ1-1, with D perhaps matching TRBD1 (5 bases). The TCR was taken from an adult in good health. Here the sequenced sample was peripheral blood, taken on day 0 of AZD1222 vaccination. The CDR3 DNA sequence: TGTGCCAGCAGCTTTCAGCAGGGAAGCACTGAAGCTTTCTTT. Its protein is CASSFQQGSTEAFF.